The clone carrying this TCR beta chain is judged medium-sized. CDR3 length equals 13 residues. The germline V and J ends were trimmed by 6 bases and 0 bases, with 6 bases remaining between them. Germline CDR1 is MDHEN and CDR2 is SYDVKM. This record comes from a study of preoperative IRX-2 immunotherapy in early breast cancer. TCRdb's table, derived via immunoSEQ multiplex PCR, lists solely in-frame clones and lacks some. The sample includes several thousand clones, around 69% of them seen just once. Treatment given: preoperative locoregional IRX-2 cytokine immunotherapy. Samples came from a phase Ib trial of preoperative locoregional IRX-2 cytokine immunotherapy.

The sequence came from a human donor with breast cancer. The V gene is TRBV28, the J gene TRBJ1-5; no reliable D call. This specimen was tumor tissue, taken after IRX-2 immunotherapy. As DNA, the CDR3 is TGTGCCAGCAGGCAAGGTAGCAATCAGCCCCAGCATTTT. Protein: CASRQGSNQPQHF.